Listed below are T cell receptor beta chains from one sample, sequenced in a study of PD-1 blockade in classical Hodgkin lymphoma. The table came from immunoSEQ multiplex PCR; TCRdb's copy has only in-frame clones and leaves some out. This table holds roughly 16,000 clones, under 85% found once. The source was peripheral blood mononuclear cells (PBMCs), collected at baseline. The source is a human donor with classical Hodgkin lymphoma. Each CDR3 is given with its conserved first and last residue. A D gene is named only where the DNA matches it firmly. Clone size appears in some rows only: once, few, many, or a class for an expanded clone.

J: TRBJ2-7; V: TRBV6-5; size: NA; D: TRBD1; CDR3: CASRGTGEHEQYF; DNA: TGTGCCAGCAGGGGGACAGGGGAGCACGAGCAGTACTTC
J: TRBJ2-3; V: TRBV27; size: NA; D: NA; CDR3: CASSLGGFASDTQYF; DNA: TGTGCCAGCAGTTTAGGAGGGTTTGCGTCAGATACGCAGTATTTT
J: TRBJ2-1; V: TRBV28; size: NA; D: TRBD2; CDR3: CASRVSGGLNNEQFF; DNA: TGTGCCAGCAGGGTTAGCGGGGGGCTGAACAATGAGCAGTTCTTC
J: TRBJ2-3; V: TRBV11-2; size: NA; D: TRBD2; CDR3: CASSPQRGLGTQYF; DNA: TGTGCCAGCAGCCCCCAGCGGGGGCTAGGCACGCAGTATTTT
J: TRBJ1-2; V: TRBV29-1; size: NA; D: NA; CDR3: CSVEVERDGYTF; DNA: TGCAGCGTTGAAGTGGAGCGGGATGGCTACACCTTC
J: TRBJ2-1; V: TRBV7-2; size: NA; D: NA; CDR3: CASSLSSYNEQFF; DNA: TGTGCCAGCAGCTTGTCTAGTTACAATGAGCAGTTCTTC
J: TRBJ2-5; V: TRBV6-1; size: NA; D: TRBD1; CDR3: CASSEKGAQETQYF; DNA: TGTGCCAGCAGTGAAAAGGGGGCCCAAGAGACCCAGTACTTC
J: TRBJ2-1; V: TRBV5-1; size: NA; D: NA; CDR3: CASSLSLGIGGNEQFF; DNA: TGCGCCAGCAGCTTGTCACTAGGGATAGGTGGGAATGAGCAGTTCTTC
J: TRBJ1-2; V: TRBV28; size: NA; D: TRBD1; CDR3: CASSPSDRGGYGYTF; DNA: TGTGCCAGCAGTCCAAGTGACAGGGGCGGCTATGGCTACACCTTC
J: TRBJ1-5; V: TRBV10-1; size: NA; D: NA; CDR3: CASSVLAGDQPQHF; DNA: TGCGCCAGCAGTGTATTGGCAGGGGATCAGCCCCAGCATTTT
J: TRBJ2-5; V: TRBV6-6; size: NA; D: NA; CDR3: CASSYPTPETQYF; DNA: TGTGCCAGCAGTTACCCTACTCCAGAGACCCAGTACTTC
J: TRBJ2-3; V: TRBV7-8; size: NA; D: NA; CDR3: CASSLAGWVGRTDTQYF; DNA: TGTGCCAGCAGCTTAGCGGGGTGGGTTGGAAGAACAGATACGCAGTATTTT
J: TRBJ1-6; V: TRBV19; size: few; D: NA; CDR3: CASSPDVGTLHF; DNA: TGTGCCAGTAGCCCGGATGTGGGGACCCTCCACTTT
J: TRBJ2-1; V: TRBV5-6; size: NA; D: NA; CDR3: CASSLRANEQFF; DNA: TGTGCCAGCAGCTTGAGGGCCAATGAGCAGTTCTTC
J: TRBJ2-3; V: TRBV6-5; size: NA; D: TRBD1; CDR3: CASGPQGDGDTQYF; DNA: TGTGCCAGCGGACCACAGGGGGATGGAGATACGCAGTATTTT
J: TRBJ2-1; V: TRBV7-9; size: NA; D: NA; CDR3: CASSPRWGDNEQFF; DNA: TGTGCCAGCAGCCCACGATGGGGCGACAATGAGCAGTTCTTC
J: TRBJ2-1; V: TRBV19; size: NA; D: TRBD2; CDR3: CASSPRLVGGSYNEQFF; DNA: TGTGCCAGTAGTCCCAGACTAGTCGGGGGGTCCTACAATGAGCAGTTCTTC
J: TRBJ1-1; V: TRBV6-6; size: NA; D: NA; CDR3: CASSLFMEGKAFF; DNA: TGTGCCAGCAGCCTTTTTATGGAGGGAAAAGCTTTCTTT